A selection of T cell receptor beta chains follows, all from one sample in a study of T cell changes during pregnancy in multiple sclerosis. Sequenced by immunoSEQ multiplex PCR; TCRdb stores in-frame clones only, minus some. Here the sample spans about 28,000 clones, around 89% being singletons. The source was CD4+ T cells from peripheral blood mononuclear cells, collected in the first trimester of pregnancy. The receptors were sampled from a female donor in good health, enrolled as a control in a pregnancy study. Both conserved end residues are part of each CDR3. D genes are given only for firm matches. Clone sizes are given selectively: once, few, many, or a class where the clone is expanded.

abundance	v_gene	j_gene	d_gene	len	CDR3nt	CDR3aa
NA	TRBV7-9	TRBJ2-1	NA	14	TGTGCCAGCACCCAAATGGGGGGGCCGAATGAGCAGTTCTTC	CASTQMGGPNEQFF
NA	TRBV27	TRBJ1-5	TRBD1	14	TGTGCCAGCAGCCCCGACAGGGGGCTTCAGCCCCAGCATTTT	CASSPDRGLQPQHF
NA	TRBV28	TRBJ1-5	TRBD1	15	TGTGCCAGTCCTCCGGGACAGGGGGCGACTCAGCCCCAGCATTTT	CASPPGQGATQPQHF
NA	TRBV27	TRBJ1-6	TRBD1	16	TGTGCCAGCAGAGCCATCGGACAGGGTTTAGGTTCACCCCTCCACTTT	CASRAIGQGLGSPLHF
NA	TRBV27	TRBJ1-4	TRBD1	15	TGTGCCAGCAGTTCCCTCCAAGGGGGCAGTGAAAAACTGTTTTTT	CASSSLQGGSEKLFF
once	TRBV4-1	TRBJ2-5	NA	15	TGCGCCAGCAGCCAAGCAGTAAATCTCGCAGAGACCCAGTACTTC	CASSQAVNLAETQYF
few	TRBV28	TRBJ1-2	TRBD1	13	TGTGCCAGCAGCCCCGACAGGGTGGGCGGCTACACCTTC	CASSPDRVGGYTF
NA	TRBV6-5	TRBJ1-3	NA	15	TGTGCCAGCAGACCCGACAGATTCTCTGGAAACACCATATATTTT	CASRPDRFSGNTIYF
NA	TRBV5-5	TRBJ2-1	TRBD2	16	TGTGCCAGCAGCTACACCCGACTAGCGACTGGGGGTGAGCAGTTCTTC	CASSYTRLATGGEQFF
few	TRBV7-2	TRBJ2-1	NA	11	TGTGCCAGTAGACTCTACAATGAGCAGTTCTTC	CASRLYNEQFF
NA	TRBV28	TRBJ2-7	NA	13	TGTGCCAGCAGTTTAACTGTACTGGCGGCGCAGTACTTC	CASSLTVLAAQYF
few	TRBV7-2	TRBJ1-1	NA	12	TGTGCCAGCAGCGCCAGGTCGACTGAAGCTTTCTTT	CASSARSTEAFF
NA	TRBV6-5	TRBJ1-1	TRBD1	15	TGTGCCAGCACAGAACAGGGGGCAGGATACACTGAAGCTTTCTTT	CASTEQGAGYTEAFF
NA	TRBV10-3	TRBJ1-1	NA	14	TGTGCCATCAGTGAGGAGGCTCGAGGGGGGGGAGCTTTCTTT	CAISEEARGGGAFF
NA	TRBV5-4	TRBJ1-1	TRBD1	14	TGTGCCAGCAGCTCGGGACAGGGGGCAACTGAAGCTTTCTTT	CASSSGQGATEAFF
NA	TRBV5-6	TRBJ2-7	TRBD1	14	TGTGCCAGCAGCCCGACAGGGGAGAGGGGCGAGCAGTACTTC	CASSPTGERGEQYF
NA	TRBV4-3	TRBJ1-2	NA	16	TGCGCCAGCAGCCAGGATTGGTTCGGGGGGGTGATAAGAAACACCTTC	CASSQDWFGGVIRNTF
NA	TRBV18	TRBJ1-1	NA	12	TGTGCCAGCTCCGGGGAACCGGCCGAAGCTTTCTTT	CASSGEPAEAFF
NA	TRBV28	TRBJ2-5	NA	16	TGTGCCAGCAGCCTAAGGTCACTAGGAGGGGAAGAGACCCAGTACTTC	CASSLRSLGGEETQYF
NA	TRBV4-1	TRBJ1-2	NA	16	TGCGCCAGCAGCCAAGATCCGAACTCGTATGGTCGCGGCTACACCTTC	CASSQDPNSYGRGYTF
NA	TRBV5-1	TRBJ1-1	NA	13	TGCGCCAGCAGTGAGGACTCCTACACTGAAGCTTTCTTT	CASSEDSYTEAFF
NA	TRBV28	TRBJ1-6	NA	16	TGTGCCAGCAGACCACATTTACAGGGTAGTGGATCACCCCTCCACTTT	CASRPHLQGSGSPLHF
once	TRBV27	TRBJ2-7	NA	13	TGTGCCAGCACGAGGAGGGGTGACTACGAGCAGTACTTC	CASTRRGDYEQYF
few	TRBV28	TRBJ1-6	TRBD1	11	TGTGCCAGCAGTCCAACAGGGGCCCTCCACTTT	CASSPTGALHF
NA	TRBV7-8	TRBJ2-7	TRBD1	15	TGTGCCAGCAGCTTAGAGGGACAGGGGGCGTACGAGCAGTACTTC	CASSLEGQGAYEQYF
NA	TRBV5-5	TRBJ2-4	NA	14	TGTGCCAGCAGCTTCGGGTTTGCCAAAAACATTCAGTACTTC	CASSFGFAKNIQYF
NA	TRBV13	TRBJ2-1	TRBD1	16	TGTGCCAGCAGCTGGGATGGGACAGGGGGTTTGAATGAGCAGTTCTTC	CASSWDGTGGLNEQFF
NA	TRBV4-2	TRBJ1-1	TRBD1	16	TGTGCCAGCAGCCAAGAACCGACAGGGGTGGGAACTGAAGCTTTCTTT	CASSQEPTGVGTEAFF
once	TRBV28	TRBJ1-5	NA	16	TGTGCCAGCAGTTTATGGTGGGGGGACAGCAATCAGCCCCAGCATTTT	CASSLWWGDSNQPQHF